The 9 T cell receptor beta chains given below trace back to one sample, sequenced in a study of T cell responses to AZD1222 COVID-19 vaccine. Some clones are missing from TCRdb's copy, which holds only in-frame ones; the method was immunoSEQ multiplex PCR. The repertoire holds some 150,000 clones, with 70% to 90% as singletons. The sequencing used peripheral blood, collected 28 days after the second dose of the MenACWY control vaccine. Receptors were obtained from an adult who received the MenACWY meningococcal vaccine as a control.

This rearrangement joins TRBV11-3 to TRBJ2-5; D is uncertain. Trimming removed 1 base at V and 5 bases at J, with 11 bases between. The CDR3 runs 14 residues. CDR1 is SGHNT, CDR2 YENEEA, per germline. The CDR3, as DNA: TGTGCCAGCAGCTTAGGAGCCGGTGCCGAGACCCAGTACTTC. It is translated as CASSLGAGAETQYF.

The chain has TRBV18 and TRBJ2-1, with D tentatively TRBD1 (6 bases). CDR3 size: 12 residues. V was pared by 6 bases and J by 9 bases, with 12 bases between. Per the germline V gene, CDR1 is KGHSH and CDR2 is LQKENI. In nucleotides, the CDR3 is TGTGCCAGCTCTACAACAGGGCCTGAGCAGTTCTTC. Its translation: CASSTTGPEQFF.

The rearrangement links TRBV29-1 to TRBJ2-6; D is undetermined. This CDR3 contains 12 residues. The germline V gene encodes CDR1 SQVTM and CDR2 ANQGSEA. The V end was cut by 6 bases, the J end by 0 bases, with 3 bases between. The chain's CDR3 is CSVGSGANVLTF. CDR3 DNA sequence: TGCAGCGTAGGCTCTGGGGCCAACGTCCTGACTTTC. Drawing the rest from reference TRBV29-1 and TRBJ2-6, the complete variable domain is SAVISQKPSRDICQRGTSLTIQCQVDSQVTMMFWYRQQPGQSLTLIATANQGSEATYESGFVIDKFPISRPNLTFSTLTVSNMSPEDSSIYLCSVGSGANVLTFGAGSRLTVL.

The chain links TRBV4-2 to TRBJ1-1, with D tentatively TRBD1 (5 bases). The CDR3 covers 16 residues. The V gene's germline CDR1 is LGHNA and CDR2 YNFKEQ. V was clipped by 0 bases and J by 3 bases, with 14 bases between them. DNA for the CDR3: TGTGCCAGCAGCCAAGAAGTTTCCAGGGAGTACACTGAAGCTTTCTTT. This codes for CASSQEVSREYTEAFF.

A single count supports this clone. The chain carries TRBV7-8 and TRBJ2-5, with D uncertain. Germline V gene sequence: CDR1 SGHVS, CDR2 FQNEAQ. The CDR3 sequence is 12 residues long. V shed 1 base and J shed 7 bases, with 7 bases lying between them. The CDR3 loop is CASSLGQVTQYF. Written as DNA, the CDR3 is TGTGCCAGCAGCTTAGGGCAGGTGACCCAGTACTTC.

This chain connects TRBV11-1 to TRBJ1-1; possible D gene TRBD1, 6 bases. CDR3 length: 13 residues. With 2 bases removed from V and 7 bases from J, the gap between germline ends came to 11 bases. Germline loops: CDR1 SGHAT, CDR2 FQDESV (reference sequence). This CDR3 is CASSLRGDIEAFF. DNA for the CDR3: TGTGCCAGCAGCTTAAGGGGGGACATTGAAGCTTTCTTT.

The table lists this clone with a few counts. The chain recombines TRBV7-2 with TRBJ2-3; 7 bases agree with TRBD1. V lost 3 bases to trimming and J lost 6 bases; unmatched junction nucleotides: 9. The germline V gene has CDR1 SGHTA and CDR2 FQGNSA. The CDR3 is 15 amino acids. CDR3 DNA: TGTGCCAGCAGCTTGGACAGGCAGCTGGTCGATACGCAGTATTTT. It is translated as CASSLDRQLVDTQYF.

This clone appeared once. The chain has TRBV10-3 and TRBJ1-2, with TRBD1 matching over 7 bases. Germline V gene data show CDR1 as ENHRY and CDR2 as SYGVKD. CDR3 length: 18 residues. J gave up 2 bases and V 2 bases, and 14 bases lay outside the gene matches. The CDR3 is CAISEGGLRDRLNYGYTF. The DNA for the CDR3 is TGTGCCATCAGTGAGGGGGGACTAAGGGACAGATTGAACTATGGCTACACCTTC.

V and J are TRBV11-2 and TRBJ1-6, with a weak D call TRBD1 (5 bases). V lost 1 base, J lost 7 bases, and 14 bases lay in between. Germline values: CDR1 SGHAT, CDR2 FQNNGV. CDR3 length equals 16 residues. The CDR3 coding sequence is TGTGCCAGCAGCTTAGTCGGGGGGGTAAGGAATTCACCCCTCCACTTT. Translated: CASSLVGGVRNSPLHF.